These T cell receptor beta chains were read from a single sample in a study of Ad26.COV2.S vaccination and SARS-CoV-2 variants. Only in-frame clones appear in the TCRdb table, and some are missing; sequencing was by immunoSEQ multiplex PCR. Of approximately 400,000 clones listed, about 85% are singletons. Here the sequenced sample was peripheral blood, taken in a trial of Ad26.COV2.S vaccine versus placebo. The receptors here all came from a person between 18 and 65 years old who received the Ad26.COV2.S COVID-19 vaccine or a placebo. Each CDR3 is given with its conserved first and last residue. The order of the fields is J gene, D gene, V gene, CDR3 protein. A D gene is named only where the DNA matches it firmly.

J: TRBJ1-1; D: NA; V: TRBV19; CDR3: CASSTTGSGNTEAFF
J: TRBJ1-1; D: NA; V: TRBV6-5; CDR3: CASSPQPRGTEAFF
J: TRBJ2-3; D: TRBD2; V: TRBV3-1/TRBV3-2; CDR3: CASSLRSGGAGTDTQYF
J: TRBJ1-1; D: NA; V: TRBV5-1; CDR3: CASSLARVDLNTEAFF
J: TRBJ1-2; D: NA; V: TRBV29-1; CDR3: CSVHQNSPGGYTF
J: TRBJ2-2; D: TRBD1; V: TRBV6-2/TRBV6-3; CDR3: CASSRGTGTNTGELFF
J: TRBJ1-5; D: TRBD1; V: TRBV19; CDR3: CASSNPGQLNSNQPQHF
J: TRBJ1-1; D: TRBD1; V: TRBV28; CDR3: CASSGQGTNTEAFF
J: TRBJ2-6; D: NA; V: TRBV9; CDR3: CASSAEGSPPWGANVLTF
J: TRBJ1-4; D: NA; V: TRBV28; CDR3: CASSSSDPSEKLFF
J: TRBJ1-1; D: NA; V: TRBV28; CDR3: CASSSGRTPEGRAEAFF
J: TRBJ2-7; D: TRBD2; V: TRBV10-3; CDR3: CAISTGTSGRASYEQYF
J: TRBJ1-2; D: NA; V: TRBV18; CDR3: CASSPLGTQVDYTF
J: TRBJ2-3; D: NA; V: TRBV6-5; CDR3: CASRDTDTQYF
J: TRBJ2-5; D: NA; V: TRBV7-2; CDR3: CASSLGQARKTQYF
J: TRBJ1-6; D: NA; V: TRBV25-1; CDR3: CASSESVSSPLHF
J: TRBJ2-2; D: NA; V: TRBV15; CDR3: CATSRDGSPPRGGELFF
J: TRBJ2-2; D: TRBD1; V: TRBV30; CDR3: CAWRTGTANTGELFF
J: TRBJ1-4; D: TRBD1; V: TRBV9; CDR3: CASSARETGNEKLFF
J: TRBJ2-2; D: NA; V: TRBV20-1; CDR3: CSASPRPRPGELFF
J: TRBJ2-2; D: NA; V: TRBV12-3/TRBV12-4; CDR3: CASSRTNTGELFF
J: TRBJ2-1; D: NA; V: TRBV7-9; CDR3: CASSDDSREQFF
J: TRBJ2-5; D: NA; V: TRBV7-9; CDR3: CASSISGVGETQYF
J: TRBJ2-1; D: TRBD2; V: TRBV15; CDR3: CATTPRPGTSGGIYNEQFF
J: TRBJ1-4; D: NA; V: TRBV4-3; CDR3: CASSQAGTATNEKLFF
J: TRBJ2-7; D: NA; V: TRBV30; CDR3: CAWSGPQLDEQYF
J: TRBJ2-7; D: TRBD1; V: TRBV19; CDR3: CASSTTVVTGENPYEQYF
J: TRBJ2-2; D: NA; V: TRBV24-1; CDR3: CATSDWGSGKGHHTGELFF
J: TRBJ2-5; D: TRBD2; V: TRBV4-1; CDR3: CASSLAGDQETQYF
J: TRBJ2-1; D: NA; V: TRBV4-1; CDR3: CASSQVGPDEQFF
J: TRBJ2-1; D: TRBD1; V: TRBV10-1; CDR3: CASKKDRLSNEQFF
J: TRBJ2-3; D: NA; V: TRBV5-5; CDR3: CASSATGTPGDTQYF
J: TRBJ2-5; D: NA; V: TRBV11-2; CDR3: CASSLEDQETQYF
J: TRBJ2-7; D: TRBD2; V: TRBV5-4; CDR3: CASSLGGLAGGTPYEQYF
J: TRBJ2-4; D: NA; V: TRBV9; CDR3: CASSPEPGARNIQYF
J: TRBJ2-7; D: TRBD2; V: TRBV30; CDR3: CAWSEGLAGVNEQYF
J: TRBJ2-1; D: NA; V: TRBV30; CDR3: CAWSVSAGSEQFF
J: TRBJ2-5; D: TRBD1; V: TRBV5-4; CDR3: CASSATGVETQYF
J: TRBJ2-5; D: NA; V: TRBV19; CDR3: CASSIDPGETQYF
J: TRBJ2-1; D: TRBD2; V: TRBV3-1/TRBV3-2; CDR3: CASSQVRLAGETREQFF
J: TRBJ2-3; D: TRBD1; V: TRBV5-5; CDR3: CASSRWRTGMDTQYF
J: TRBJ2-1; D: TRBD2; V: TRBV15; CDR3: CATSRGAGGPEEQFF
J: TRBJ2-5; D: NA; V: TRBV19; CDR3: CASSLASPQETQYF
J: TRBJ2-6; D: NA; V: TRBV18; CDR3: CASSPQVVPGSGANVLTF
J: TRBJ1-2; D: NA; V: TRBV18; CDR3: CASSPPVKGDYGYTF
J: TRBJ2-3; D: NA; V: TRBV29-1; CDR3: CSVDGGTDTQYF
J: TRBJ1-6; D: NA; V: TRBV3-1/TRBV3-2; CDR3: CASSQDNGNYSPLHF
J: TRBJ1-3; D: NA; V: TRBV5-4; CDR3: CASSLAGRGGNTIYF
J: TRBJ2-3; D: NA; V: TRBV7-9; CDR3: CASSLGVGEWVTDTQYF
J: TRBJ1-1; D: NA; V: TRBV7-8; CDR3: CASSLGGRMNTEAFF
J: TRBJ2-7; D: TRBD1; V: TRBV6-5; CDR3: CASSYSDRGYEQYF
J: TRBJ2-1; D: TRBD2; V: TRBV6-5; CDR3: CASSRQGGGPREQFF
J: TRBJ2-5; D: TRBD2; V: TRBV9; CDR3: CASSGGLAEGETQYF
J: TRBJ1-6; D: NA; V: TRBV28; CDR3: CASSLWDSGVYNSPLHF
J: TRBJ2-5; D: TRBD1; V: TRBV12-5; CDR3: CASAPGGVGETQYF
J: TRBJ2-2; D: NA; V: TRBV7-2; CDR3: CASSTPTRAVGAGELFF